These 6 T cell receptor beta chains share one sample of origin, sequenced in a study of spatial heterogeneity in lung cancer. Study findings and constraints: Tumoral mutation counts were tracked by counts of expanded intratumoral alpha and beta TCRs.

In TCRdb, the 5' RACE reads were re-called with MiXCR into one record per CDR3 protein. Of approximately 11,000 distinct CDR3 sequences in the sample, 6% to 9.5% were seen once. Their antigens remain unidentified. Sample time point: sample taken at primary tumor resection. Sequences were derived from lung tumor tissue, sampled at surgery. The receptor set was obtained from a female donor with early-stage non-small cell lung cancer.

This clonotype is labeled as medium-sized (0.01 to 0.1%). The J gene is TRBJ1-6, the V gene TRBV3-1; D remains ambiguous. The V end was cut by 3 bases, the J end by 8 bases, with 17 bases between. The CDR3 covers 16 residues. Germline CDR1 LGHDT, CDR2 YNNKEL (reference sequence). The CDR3 reads CASSQVYPGGHSPLHF. CDR3 DNA: TGTGCCAGCAGCCAGGTTTACCCGGGCGGACATTCACCCCTCCACTTT. The whole variable domain, remainder taken from reference TRBV3-1 and TRBJ1-6, is DTAVSQTPKYLVTQMGNDKSIKCEQNLGHDTMYWYKQDSKKFLKIMFSYNNKELIINETVPNRFSPKSPDKAHLNLHINSLELGDSAVYFCASSQVYPGGHSPLHFGNGTRLTVT.

There are many counts of this clonotype. The chain has TRBV3-1 and TRBJ2-3; TRBD1 matches at 7 bases. V shed 0 bases, J shed 3 bases, and the junction held 9 bases outside the gene matches. Germline V gene sequence: CDR1 LGHDT, CDR2 YNNKEL (reference sequence). This CDR3 is 17 amino acids long. The CDR3 here is CASSQDSGGGRTDTQYF. The CDR3 bases are TGTGCCAGCAGCCAAGATTCAGGGGGTGGACGGACAGATACGCAGTATTTT.

This clonotype is categorized as large. V usage is TRBV4-1 and J usage is TRBJ2-4, with 9 bases aligning to TRBD2. This CDR3 region has 15 residues. CDR1 MGHRA and CDR2 YSYEKL come from the germline V gene. V shed 0 bases and J 9 bases; nucleotides not matched to a gene: 6. The CDR3 DNA reads as TGCGCCAGCAGCCAAGAGGCGGGGGGGCCTGCCATTCAGTACTTC. It is translated as CASSQEAGGPAIQYF.

The chain uses TRBV7-2 and TRBJ1-6; tentatively, D is TRBD1 (6 bases). CDR1 SGHTA and CDR2 FQGNSA come from the germline V gene. V lost 3 bases and J lost 7, with 13 bases in between. CDR3 length: 15 amino acids. CDR3 sequence reads: CASSLAGAGNSPLHF. The CDR3 DNA reads as TGTGCCAGCAGCTTGGCGGGGGCAGGGAATTCACCCCTCCACTTT.

At least ten counts were recorded for this clonotype. The chain combines TRBV5-1 with TRBJ1-2; D uncertain. CDR1 and CDR2 (germline): SGHRS, YFSETQ. This CDR3 has 14 residues. Trimming took off 4 bases at V and 7 bases at J, with 17 bases between the two ends. CDR3 coding DNA: TGCGCCAGCAGCCCCTCAGGCACCCTGGGTGGCTACACCTTC. Its protein is CASSPSGTLGGYTF.

This clonotype was picked up many times. The genes are TRBV4-1 and TRBJ1-1; the D is unclear. The germline V and J ends were trimmed by 3 bases and 5 bases, with 13 bases remaining between them. This CDR3 region has 14 residues. The germline CDR1 and CDR2 sequences are MGHRA and YSYEKL. The CDR3 nucleotides read TGCGCCAGCAGCCAGCCCCTTATAAGGACTGAAGCTTTCTTT. This translates into CASSQPLIRTEAFF.